This TCR beta chain was recorded in a study of neoadjuvant anti-PD-1 for oral cavity cancer. Study at large: Before surgery, most patients got three to four biweekly 3 mg/kg nivolumab doses. Non-progressing patients received a fourth nivolumab dose near day 43, then surgery on days 50-56.

Assay: immunoSEQ multiplex PCR; the TCRdb copy retains only in-frame clones and omits some. The sample has about 15,000 clones; around two thirds are singletons. The patients had HPV-negative, locally advanced oral cavity squamous cell carcinoma. Analysis of PBMCs was direct, with no culture step. The V gene's germline CDR1 is SNHLY and CDR2 FYNNEI. V lost 3 bases and J lost 0, with 8 bases in between. The CDR3 is made up of 14 amino acids. This clonotype originated in a person between 40 and 79 years old with oral cavity squamous cell carcinoma. The sample consisted of PBMCs, taken before nivolumab (anti-PD-1) treatment. V usage is TRBV2 and J usage is TRBJ1-1; possibly TRBD1 for D (5 bases). The CDR3 protein is CASSELGVNTEAFF. In DNA, the CDR3 is TGTGCCAGCAGTGAGTTGGGGGTGAACACTGAAGCTTTCTTT.